These 19 T cell receptor beta chains were sequenced from one sample in a study of shared clonotypes between healthy human individuals (dated by TCRdb to about 2020). The method behind the library was the immunoSEQ multiplex PCR assay. TCRdb holds this immuneACCESS table with in-frame rearrangements only. Some clones are missing; in checked studies, unresolved V genes explain under half, and the rest has no known cause. The table for this sample lists 2 million to 2.5 million clones; approximately 93% of them were counted only once. Approximately 0.4% of the sample is held by the ten biggest clonotypes. The sequenced sample consisted of naive CD4+ T cells from PBMCs. The sample's cell subset or site, from its label and the paper: CD45RA+ positively selected. The receptors derive from a man aged 18 to 35 in good health. Some clones in this sample may be carry-over from other donors' samples.

In the case of this clone: The sample holds other DNA sequences that translate to the same CDR3. The chain employs TRBV4-1 and TRBJ2-1; 16 positions match TRBD2. V was pared by 2 bases and J by 0 bases, with 4 bases of the junction left unmatched. The CDR3 length is 19 residues. Germline V gene data show CDR1 as MGHRA and CDR2 as YSYEKL. CDR3 nucleotides: TGCGCCAGCAGCCAACCGGGACTAGCGGGAGGGAGCTCCTACAATGAGCAGTTCTTC. Translating gives CASSQPGLAGGSSYNEQFF.

The chain employs TRBV5-1 and TRBJ2-5; unclear D gene. The CDR3 totals 14 residues. Trimming took off 0 bases at V and 7 bases at J, with 13 bases between the two ends. Per the germline V gene, CDR1 is SGHRS and CDR2 is YFSETQ. The CDR3 is CASSLGTPTGTQYF. The CDR3 DNA reads TGCGCCAGCAGCTTGGGTACCCCAACGGGGACCCAGTACTTC.

The chain employs TRBV25-1 and TRBJ2-1; 11 bases line up with TRBD2. Germline V CDR1 and CDR2: MGHDK, SYGVNS. The CDR3 has 15 residues. The V segment lost 5 bases and the J segment 5 bases; nucleotides outside the gene matches: 5. CDR3 DNA sequence: TGTGCCAGCAGTCGACTAGCGGGACAAAACAATGAGCAGTTCTTC. It yields the protein CASSRLAGQNNEQFF.

This chain connects TRBV5-6 to TRBJ2-3; D uncertain. Trimming cost V 2 bases and J 2 bases, with 9 bases left between them. Germline CDR1 reads SGHDT; CDR2 reads YYEEEE. The CDR3 contains 14 residues. The CDR3 nucleotides read TGTGCCAGCAGCTTAGGAGAATTCACAGATACGCAGTATTTT. It is translated as CASSLGEFTDTQYF.

The J gene is TRBJ2-1, the V gene TRBV12-5, with a tentative D call TRBD2 (6 bases). Germline V gives CDR1 LGHNT, CDR2 FRNRAP. The ends were cut back, 6 bases at V and 13 bases at J, with 13 bases in the middle. This CDR3 is built from 11 residues. The CDR3 here is CASGGGGIQFF. CDR3 DNA sequence: TGTGCTAGTGGAGGTGGGGGGATCCAGTTCTTC.

V and J are TRBV2 and TRBJ2-7; D is ambiguous. From germline, CDR1 is SNHLY and CDR2 FYNNEI. The V end was cut by 6 bases, the J end by 7 bases, with 22 bases between. The CDR3 totals 15 residues. CDR3 region: CASSEIDRAILEQYF. The CDR3 DNA reads TGTGCCAGCAGCGAAATTGACCGGGCAATTTTGGAGCAGTACTTC. Together with reference TRBV2 and TRBJ2-7, the CDR3 gives the full variable domain: EPEVTQTPSHQVTQMGQEVILRCVPISNHLYFYWYRQILGQKVEFLVSFYNNEISEKSEIFDDQFSVERPDGSNFTLKIRSTKLEDSAMYFCASSEIDRAILEQYFGPGTRLTVT.

The V and J genes are TRBV28 and TRBJ2-7; 7 bases line up with TRBD2. The CDR3 totals 15 residues. Germline CDR1 is MDHEN and CDR2 is SYDVKM. V lost 2 bases and J lost 2; bases outside the gene matches: 6. The CDR3 region is CASSLAGGRTYEQYF. In DNA form, the CDR3 reads TGTGCCAGCAGTTTAGCCGGCGGGAGAACCTACGAGCAGTACTTC.

This chain uses TRBV6-5 with TRBJ2-7; D may be TRBD1 or TRBD2 (5 bases each). Trimming took 4 bases from V and 8 from J, leaving 15 bases between them. CDR3 length: 13 residues. Germline-derived CDR1 and CDR2 are MNHEY and SVGAGI. CDR3 sequence reads: CASSSPGAGQQYF. As DNA, the CDR3 is TGTGCCAGCAGTTCCCCCGGGGCCGGGCAGCAGTACTTC.

This rearrangement joins TRBV10-3 to TRBJ2-1; D remains ambiguous. Germline loops: CDR1 ENHRY, CDR2 SYGVKD. The V end lost 4 bases, the J end lost 0 bases, and 7 bases lay between the germline ends. CDR3 size: 14 residues. CDR3 in amino acids: CAISAGTSYNEQFF. The CDR3 DNA is TGTGCCATCAGTGCCGGAACCTCCTACAATGAGCAGTTCTTC.

This rearrangement joins TRBV5-4 to TRBJ1-2; no firm D call. The CDR3 runs 14 residues. V gave up 4 bases and J gave up 8 bases, with 18 bases separating them. Germline-derived CDR1 and CDR2 are SGHNT and YYREEE (reference sequence). CDR3 coding DNA: TGTGCCAGCAGCCCTTTTCTGGGTGTGGGAGGCTACACCTTC. Its protein is CASSPFLGVGGYTF.

This clone was counted once. The chain has TRBV9 and TRBJ2-2, with a possible D match to TRBD2 (6 bases). Germline loops: CDR1 SGDLS, CDR2 YYNGEE. V was trimmed by 3 bases and J by 6 bases, leaving 15 bases between them. The CDR3 length is 15 residues. The CDR3 coding sequence is TGTGCCAGCAGCGCCAGGACTATCGTTGCCGGGGAGCTGTTTTTT. Encoded protein: CASSARTIVAGELFF.

The rearrangement joins TRBV9 to TRBJ2-3; 7 bases match TRBD1. Germline values: CDR1 SGDLS, CDR2 YYNGEE. The CDR3 has 17 amino acids. After removal of 1 base from V and 2 bases from J, the junction contained 10 bases not matched to a gene. For the CDR3, the DNA is TGTGCCAGCAGCGTAAGGCCCACGACAGGGATCACAGATACGCAGTATTTT. Residues: CASSVRPTTGITDTQYF.

V gene TRBV14 combines with J gene TRBJ2-1; 10 bases match TRBD2. CDR1 and CDR2 from the germline V gene are SGHDN and FVKESK. This CDR3 is built from 17 residues. J was trimmed by 3 bases and V by 4 bases; bases with no gene match: 9. For the CDR3, the DNA is TGTGCCAGCAGCCCCCCCACTAGCGGGATTTACTACAATGAGCAGTTCTTC. It translates to CASSPPTSGIYYNEQFF.

The CDR3 region has the DNA TGTGCCAGCAGCTTAAACAGGGGGCTGGAGGCTTTCTTT. It specifies CASSLNRGLEAFF. The rearrangement uses TRBV7-2 and TRBJ1-1; TRBD1 agrees at 9 bases. Germline-derived CDR1 and CDR2 are SGHTA and FQGNSA. This CDR3 contains 13 residues. Trimming at V came to 2 bases and at J to 11 bases, leaving 6 bases not matched to a gene.

As to this clone: The sample carries other DNA sequences with the same CDR3. CDR3 amino acids: CASSLGGPTEAFF. Here the CDR3 DNA reads TGTGCCAGCAGCTTAGGTGGCCCCACTGAAGCTTTCTTT. This chain uses TRBV11-2 with TRBJ1-1; no firm D call. The V gene lost 1 base and the J gene lost 4 bases, with 7 bases spanning the gap. The CDR3 is 13 residues long. From germline, CDR1 is SGHAT and CDR2 FQNNGV. Full variable domain (missing parts from reference TRBV11-2 and TRBJ1-1): EAGVAQSPRYKIIEKRQSVAFWCNPISGHATLYWYQQILGQGPKLLIQFQNNGVVDDSQLPKDRFSAERLKGVDSTLKIQPAKLEDSAVYLCASSLGGPTEAFFGQGTRLTVV.

The gene calls are TRBV30 and TRBJ1-1; D gene ambiguous. CDR1 and CDR2 from the germline V gene are GTSNPN and SVGIG (reference sequence). This CDR3 comprises 15 residues. The ends were cut back, 0 bases at V and 0 bases at J, with 11 bases in the middle. CDR3 protein: CAWSVGRIVNTEAFF. The CDR3 bases are TGTGCCTGGAGTGTAGGCAGGATCGTGAACACTGAAGCTTTCTTT. The whole variable domain, remainder taken from reference TRBV30 and TRBJ1-1, is SQTIHQWPATLVQPVGSPLSLECTVEGTSNPNLYWYRQAAGRGLQLLFYSVGIGQISSEVPQNLSASRPQDRQFILSSKKLLLSDSGFYLCAWSVGRIVNTEAFFGQGTRLTVV.

This clone occurred once. V is TRBV4-1 and J is TRBJ1-1; TRBD1 might be the D (5 bases). Germline loops: CDR1 MGHRA, CDR2 YSYEKL. V dropped 7 bases and J dropped 10 bases, with 13 bases sitting between them. The CDR3 has 11 residues. Here the CDR3 reads CASKWQGRAFF. CDR3 bases: TGCGCCAGCAAATGGCAGGGACGAGCTTTCTTT.

This chain uses TRBV5-5 with TRBJ2-7; D is undetermined. With 4 bases removed from V and 2 bases from J, the gap between germline ends came to 13 bases. Germline V gives CDR1 SGHKS, CDR2 YYEKEE (reference sequence). The CDR3 spans 14 residues. The CDR3 here is CASSPWAVTYEQYF. The DNA of the CDR3 is TGTGCCAGCAGCCCCTGGGCGGTAACCTACGAGCAGTACTTC.

As concerns this clone: Other DNA sequences in the same sample also yield this CDR3. The CDR3 coding sequence is TGTGCCAGCAGTTACCGTGGGCTGAACACTGAAGCTTTCTTT. This encodes CASSYRGLNTEAFF. The chain employs TRBV6-5 and TRBJ1-1; D not certain. The CDR3 runs 14 residues. The germline V gene has CDR1 MNHEY and CDR2 SVGAGI. With 2 bases removed from V and 0 bases from J, the gap between germline ends came to 7 bases.